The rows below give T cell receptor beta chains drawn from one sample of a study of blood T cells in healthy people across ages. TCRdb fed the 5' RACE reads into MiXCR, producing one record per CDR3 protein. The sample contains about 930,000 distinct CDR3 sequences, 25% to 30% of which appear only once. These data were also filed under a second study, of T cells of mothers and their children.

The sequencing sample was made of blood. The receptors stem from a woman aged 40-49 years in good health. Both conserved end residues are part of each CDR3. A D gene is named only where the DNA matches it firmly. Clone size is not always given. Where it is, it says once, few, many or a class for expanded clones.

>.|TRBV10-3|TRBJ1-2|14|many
TGTGCCATCAGTGACGAACAGGCGCTGGATGGCTACACCTTC
CAISDEQALDGYTF
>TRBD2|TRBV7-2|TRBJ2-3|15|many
TGTGCCAGCATCAGACTGGCGGGGGGTGCAGATACGCAGTATTTT
CASIRLAGGADTQYF
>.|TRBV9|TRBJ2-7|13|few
TGTGCCAGCAGCGTAGGGGGTTACGACCGGCAGTACTTC
CASSVGGYDRQYF
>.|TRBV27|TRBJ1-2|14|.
TGTGCCAGCAGTTCGAGAGACGGTATCTATGGCTACACCTTC
CASSSRDGIYGYTF
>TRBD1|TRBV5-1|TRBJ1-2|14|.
TGCGCCAGCAGCTTGGCTCCAGGGGGCCATGGCTACACCTTC
CASSLAPGGHGYTF
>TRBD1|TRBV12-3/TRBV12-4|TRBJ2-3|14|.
TGTGCCAGCAGTTGGACAGGGGGAACAGATGCGCAGTATTTT
CASSWTGGTDAQYF
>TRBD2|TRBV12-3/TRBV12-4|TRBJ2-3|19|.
TGTGCCAGCAGTCCTACCAACTTTAGACTAGCGGAAGACATAGATACGCAGTATTTT
CASSPTNFRLAEDIDTQYF
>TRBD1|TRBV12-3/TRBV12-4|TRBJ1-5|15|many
TGTGCCAGCAGCTTGAGGACAGGAGCCAATCAGCCCCAGCATTTT
CASSLRTGANQPQHF
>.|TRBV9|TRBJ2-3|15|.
TGTGCCAGCAGCGTAGGTTATGGGGGCACAGATACGCAGTATTTT
CASSVGYGGTDTQYF
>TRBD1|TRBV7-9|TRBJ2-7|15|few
TGTGCCAGCAGCCCTCAGGGACAGGGAAAAATCGAGCAGTACTTC
CASSPQGQGKIEQYF
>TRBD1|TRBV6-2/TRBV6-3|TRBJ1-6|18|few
TGTGCCAGCACCGCGGGACAGGGGCCTAGCTCCTATAATTCACCCCTCCACTTT
CASTAGQGPSSYNSPLHF
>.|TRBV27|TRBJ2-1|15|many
TGTGCCAGCAGTTTGTTGTCAACCCCGTGGAATGAGCAGTTCTTC
CASSLLSTPWNEQFF
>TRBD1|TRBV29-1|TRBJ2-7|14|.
TGCAGCGTTGTTACCCGGGACAGGGGTTACGAGCAGTACTTC
CSVVTRDRGYEQYF
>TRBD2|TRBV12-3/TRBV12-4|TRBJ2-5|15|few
TGTGCCAGCAGTTCGGGAATAGCGGGGGGGTCTACCCAGTACTTC
CASSSGIAGGSTQYF
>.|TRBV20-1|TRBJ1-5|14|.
TGCAGTGCTAGGGTTAGTCCAGGGAATCAGCCCCAGCATTTT
CSARVSPGNQPQHF
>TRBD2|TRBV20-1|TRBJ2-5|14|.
TGCAGTGCTAGGACTAGCGGGGCGGGAGAGACCCAGTACTTC
CSARTSGAGETQYF
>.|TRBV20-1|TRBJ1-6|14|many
TGCAGTGCACCATCCCCCCCAGGGAACTCACCCCTCCACTTT
CSAPSPPGNSPLHF
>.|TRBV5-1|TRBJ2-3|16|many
TGCGCCAGCAGCTTGGAAGGGGGGAGAAGCACAGATACGCAGTATTTT
CASSLEGGRSTDTQYF
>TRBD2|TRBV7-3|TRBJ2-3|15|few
TGTGCCAGCAGCTCCACTAGCGGGGGAGGGGATACGCAGTATTTT
CASSSTSGGGDTQYF
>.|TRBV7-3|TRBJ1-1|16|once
TGTGCCAGCAGCTTAACTCGGCCGGGACAGAACACTGAAGCTTTCTTT
CASSLTRPGQNTEAFF
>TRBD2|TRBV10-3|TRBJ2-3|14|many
TGTGCCACTGCTAGCGGGGGTAGCACAGATACGCAGTATTTT
CATASGGSTDTQYF
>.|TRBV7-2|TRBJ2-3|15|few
TGTGCCAGCAGCTCTCGGGGGGCGCGCACAGATACGCAGTATTTT
CASSSRGARTDTQYF
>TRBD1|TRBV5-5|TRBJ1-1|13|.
TGTGCCAGCAGCTTGGCAGGGACAGCAGAAGCTTTCTTT
CASSLAGTAEAFF
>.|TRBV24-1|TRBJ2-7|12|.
TGTGCCACCAGTGCCACCTACAATGAGCAGTACTTC
CATSATYNEQYF
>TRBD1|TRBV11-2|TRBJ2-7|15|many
TGTGCCAGCAGTCACCGGGACAGGGGAACCTACGAGCAGTACTTC
CASSHRDRGTYEQYF
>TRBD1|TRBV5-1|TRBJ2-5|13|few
TGCGCCAGCGAGGGACAGACCATGGGGACCCAGTACTTC
CASEGQTMGTQYF
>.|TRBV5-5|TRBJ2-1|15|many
TGTGCCAGCAGCTACCGGCAGGGAGCTTACAATGAGCAGTTCTTC
CASSYRQGAYNEQFF
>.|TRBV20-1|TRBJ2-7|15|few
TGCAGTGCTAGAGGTGGGAGGGGGGGTCCATACGAGCAGTACTTC
CSARGGRGGPYEQYF
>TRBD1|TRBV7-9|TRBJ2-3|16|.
TGTCCCAGCAGCGGCCGGACAGGGACCCTCACAGATACGCAGTATTTT
CPSSGRTGTLTDTQYF
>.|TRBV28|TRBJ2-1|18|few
TGTGCCAGCAGTTTATGTATGGTAGTGGTAAGAACCTACAATGAGCAGTTCTTC
CASSLCMVVVRTYNEQFF
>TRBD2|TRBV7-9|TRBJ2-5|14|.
TGTGCCAGCAGCTTCTCAGCGGGGACCCAGACCCAGTACTTC
CASSFSAGTQTQYF
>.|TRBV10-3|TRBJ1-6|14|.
TGTGCCATCAGTGAGGGGGGCAGTAATTCACCCCTCCACTTT
CAISEGGSNSPLHF
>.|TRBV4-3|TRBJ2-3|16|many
TGCGCCAGCAGCCAAGATCCAGCGGGTAGCACAGATACGCAGTATTTT
CASSQDPAGSTDTQYF
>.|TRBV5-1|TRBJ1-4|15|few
TGCGCCAGCAGCTTGGGGGCAGGGGTTAATGAAAAACTGTTTTTT
CASSLGAGVNEKLFF
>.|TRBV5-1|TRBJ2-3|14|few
TGCGCCAGCGGCTCTTGGGGGGGCACAGATACGCAGTATTTT
CASGSWGGTDTQYF
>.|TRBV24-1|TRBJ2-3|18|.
TGTGCCACCAGTGATCCCCCGACGGCCCCGGGCGGCACAGATACGCAGTATTTT
CATSDPPTAPGGTDTQYF
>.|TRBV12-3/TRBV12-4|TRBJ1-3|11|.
TGTGCCAGCAGGTTCACGGACACCATATATTTT
CASRFTDTIYF